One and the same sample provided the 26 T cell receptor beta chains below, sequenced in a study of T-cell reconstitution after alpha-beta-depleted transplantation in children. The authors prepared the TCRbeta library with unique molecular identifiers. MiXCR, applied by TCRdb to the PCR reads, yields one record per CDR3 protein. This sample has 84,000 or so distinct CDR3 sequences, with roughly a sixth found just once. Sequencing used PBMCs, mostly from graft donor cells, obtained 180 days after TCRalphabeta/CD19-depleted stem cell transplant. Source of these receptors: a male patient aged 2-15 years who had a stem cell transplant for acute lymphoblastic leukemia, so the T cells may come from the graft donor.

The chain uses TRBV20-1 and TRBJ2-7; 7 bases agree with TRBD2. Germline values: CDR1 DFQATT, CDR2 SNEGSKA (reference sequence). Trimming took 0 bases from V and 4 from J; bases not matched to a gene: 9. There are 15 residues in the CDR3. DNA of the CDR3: TGCAGTGCTAGAGAAACGACGGGGGGACGTTACGAGCAGTACTTC. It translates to CSARETTGGRYEQYF.

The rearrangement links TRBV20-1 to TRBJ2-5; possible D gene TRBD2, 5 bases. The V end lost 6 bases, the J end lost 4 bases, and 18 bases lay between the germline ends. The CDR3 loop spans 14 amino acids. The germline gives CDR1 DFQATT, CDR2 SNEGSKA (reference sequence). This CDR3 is CSATGLRVLETQYF. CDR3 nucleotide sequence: TGCAGTGCCACCGGACTTAGGGTCTTAGAGACCCAGTACTTC.

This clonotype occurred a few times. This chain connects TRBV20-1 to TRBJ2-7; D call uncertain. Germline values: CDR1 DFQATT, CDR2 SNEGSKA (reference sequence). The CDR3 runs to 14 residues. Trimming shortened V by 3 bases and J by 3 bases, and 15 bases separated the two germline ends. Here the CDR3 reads CSARPGGRHYEQYF. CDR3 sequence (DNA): TGCAGTGCTAGGCCTGGCGGCAGACACTACGAGCAGTACTTC.

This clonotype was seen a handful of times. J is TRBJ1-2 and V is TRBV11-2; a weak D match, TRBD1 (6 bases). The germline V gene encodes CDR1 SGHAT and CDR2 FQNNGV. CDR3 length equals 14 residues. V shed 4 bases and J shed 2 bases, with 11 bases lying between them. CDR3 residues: CASSSDRENYGYTF. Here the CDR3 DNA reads TGTGCCAGCAGCTCGGACAGAGAGAACTATGGCTACACCTTC.

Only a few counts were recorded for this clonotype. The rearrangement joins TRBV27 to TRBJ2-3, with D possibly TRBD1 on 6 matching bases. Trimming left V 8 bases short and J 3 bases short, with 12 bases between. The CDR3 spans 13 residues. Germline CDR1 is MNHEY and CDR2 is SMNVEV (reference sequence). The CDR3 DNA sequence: TGTGCCAGCTGCCCGACAGGAACAGATACGCAGTATTTT. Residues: CASCPTGTDTQYF.

The CDR3 reads CASSPESSGGADTQYF. The CDR3, as DNA: TGTGCCAGCAGCCCCGAGAGCAGCGGGGGGGCGGATACGCAGTATTTT. This chain uses TRBV7-9 with TRBJ2-3; 10 bases are a match to TRBD2. After removal of 5 bases from V and 6 bases from J, the junction contained 11 bases not matched to a gene. From germline, CDR1 is SEHNR and CDR2 FQNEAQ (reference sequence). The CDR3 loop spans 16 amino acids. Using reference TRBV7-9 and TRBJ2-3 for the parts outside the CDR3, the full variable domain is DTGVSQNPRHKITKRGQNVTFRCDPISEHNRLYWYRQTLGQGPEFLTYFQNEAQLEKSRLLSDRFSAERPKGSFSTLEIQRTEQGDSAMYLCASSPESSGGADTQYFGPGTRLTVL.

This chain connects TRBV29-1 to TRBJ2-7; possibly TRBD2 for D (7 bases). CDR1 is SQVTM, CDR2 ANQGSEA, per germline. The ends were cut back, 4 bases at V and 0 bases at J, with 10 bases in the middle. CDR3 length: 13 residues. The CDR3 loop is CSVVGGASYEQYF. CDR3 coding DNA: TGCAGCGTTGTTGGGGGGGCCTCCTACGAGCAGTACTTC.

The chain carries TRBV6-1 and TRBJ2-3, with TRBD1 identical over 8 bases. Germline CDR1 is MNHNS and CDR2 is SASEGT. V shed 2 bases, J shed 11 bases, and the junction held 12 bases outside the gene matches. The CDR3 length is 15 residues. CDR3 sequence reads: CASSEPGQGEDWQYF. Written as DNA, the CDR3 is TGTGCCAGCAGTGAACCCGGACAGGGCGAAGATTGGCAGTATTTT.

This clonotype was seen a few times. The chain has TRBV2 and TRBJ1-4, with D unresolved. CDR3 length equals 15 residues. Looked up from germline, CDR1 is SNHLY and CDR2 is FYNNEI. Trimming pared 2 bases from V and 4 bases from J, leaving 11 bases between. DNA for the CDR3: TGTGCCAGCAGTGAACGGACGGCGCATAATGAAAAACTGTTTTTT. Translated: CASSERTAHNEKLFF.

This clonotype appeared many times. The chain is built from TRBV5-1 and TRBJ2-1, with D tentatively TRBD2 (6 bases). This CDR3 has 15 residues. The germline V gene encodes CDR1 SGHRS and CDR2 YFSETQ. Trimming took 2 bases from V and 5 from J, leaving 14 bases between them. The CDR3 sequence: CASSFEPGGDNEQFF. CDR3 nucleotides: TGCGCCAGCAGCTTTGAACCCGGAGGGGACAATGAGCAGTTCTTC.

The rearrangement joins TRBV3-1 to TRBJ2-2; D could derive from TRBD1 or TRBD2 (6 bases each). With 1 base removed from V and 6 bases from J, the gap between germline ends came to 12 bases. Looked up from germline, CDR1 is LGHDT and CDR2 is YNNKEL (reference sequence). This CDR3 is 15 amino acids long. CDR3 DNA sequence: TGTGCCAGCAGCCAAGCTTTCCGGGGGCCCGGGGAGCTGTTTTTT. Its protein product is CASSQAFRGPGELFF.

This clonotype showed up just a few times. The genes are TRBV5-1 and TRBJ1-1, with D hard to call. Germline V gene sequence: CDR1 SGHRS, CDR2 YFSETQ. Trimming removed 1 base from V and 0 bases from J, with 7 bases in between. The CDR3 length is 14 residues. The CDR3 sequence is CASSLLGMNTEAFF. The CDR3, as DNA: TGCGCCAGCAGCTTGTTAGGGATGAACACTGAAGCTTTCTTT.

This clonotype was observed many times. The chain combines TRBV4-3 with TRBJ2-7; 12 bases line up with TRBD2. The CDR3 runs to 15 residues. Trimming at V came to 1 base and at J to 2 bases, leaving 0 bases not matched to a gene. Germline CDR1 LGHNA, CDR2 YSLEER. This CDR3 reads CASSQGLAGAYEQYF. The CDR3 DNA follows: TGCGCCAGCAGCCAAGGACTAGCGGGGGCCTACGAGCAGTACTTC.

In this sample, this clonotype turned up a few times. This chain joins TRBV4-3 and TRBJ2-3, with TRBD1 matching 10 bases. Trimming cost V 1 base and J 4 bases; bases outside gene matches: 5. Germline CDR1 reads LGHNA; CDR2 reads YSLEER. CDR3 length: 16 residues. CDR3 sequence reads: CASSQATGTGADTQYF. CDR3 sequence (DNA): TGCGCCAGCAGCCAAGCTACCGGGACAGGGGCAGATACGCAGTATTTT.

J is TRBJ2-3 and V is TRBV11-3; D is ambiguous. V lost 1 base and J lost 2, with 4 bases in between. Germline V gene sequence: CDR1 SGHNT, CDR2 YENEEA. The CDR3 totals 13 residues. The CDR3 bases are TGTGCCAGCAGCTTAGCACTCACAGATACGCAGTATTTT. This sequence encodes CASSLALTDTQYF.

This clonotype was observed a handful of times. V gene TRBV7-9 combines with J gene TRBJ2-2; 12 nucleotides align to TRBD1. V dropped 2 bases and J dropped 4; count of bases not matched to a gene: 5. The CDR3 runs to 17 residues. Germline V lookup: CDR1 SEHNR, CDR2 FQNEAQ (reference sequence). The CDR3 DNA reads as TGTGCCAGCAGCTTACCGGGACAGGGGGCGCCCACCGGGGAGCTGTTTTTT. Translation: CASSLPGQGAPTGELFF.

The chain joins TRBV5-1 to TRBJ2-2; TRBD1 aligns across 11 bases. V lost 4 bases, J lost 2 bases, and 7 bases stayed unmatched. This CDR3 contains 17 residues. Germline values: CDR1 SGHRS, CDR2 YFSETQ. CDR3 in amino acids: CASSLGQGARNTGELFF. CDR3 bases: TGCGCCAGCAGCCTCGGACAGGGGGCGAGAAACACCGGGGAGCTGTTTTTT. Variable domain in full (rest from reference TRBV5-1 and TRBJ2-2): KAGVTQTPRYLIKTRGQQVTLSCSPISGHRSVSWYQQTPGQGLQFLFEYFSETQRNKGNFPGRFSGRQFSNSRSEMNVSTLELGDSALYLCASSLGQGARNTGELFFGEGSRLTVL.

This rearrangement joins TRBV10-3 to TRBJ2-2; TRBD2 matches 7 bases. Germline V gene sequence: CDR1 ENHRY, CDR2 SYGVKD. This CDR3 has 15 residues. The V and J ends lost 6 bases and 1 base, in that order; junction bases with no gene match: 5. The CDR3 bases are TGTGCCATCAGCCTCGCGGGGGAGAACACCGGGGAGCTGTTTTTT. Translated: CAISLAGENTGELFF.

The CDR3 reads CASSSTGTGSAGGYTF. Written as DNA, the CDR3 is TGTGCCAGCAGCTCGACCGGGACAGGGTCTGCGGGGGGCTACACCTTC. V gene TRBV7-2 combines with J gene TRBJ1-2, with 9 bases fitting TRBD1. V lost 4 bases, J lost 8 bases, and 14 bases stayed unmatched. In germline, CDR1 is SGHTA, CDR2 FQGNSA. The CDR3 length is 16 residues.

This CDR3 is CASSPPDNTGELFF. CDR3 sequence (DNA): TGTGCCAGCAGCCCCCCGGACAACACCGGGGAGCTGTTTTTT. The chain recombines TRBV7-9 with TRBJ2-2; D is unresolved. V was clipped by 5 bases and J by 2 bases, with 9 bases between them. Germline V gene lookup returns CDR1 SEHNR and CDR2 FQNEAQ (reference sequence). The CDR3 is 14 amino acids.

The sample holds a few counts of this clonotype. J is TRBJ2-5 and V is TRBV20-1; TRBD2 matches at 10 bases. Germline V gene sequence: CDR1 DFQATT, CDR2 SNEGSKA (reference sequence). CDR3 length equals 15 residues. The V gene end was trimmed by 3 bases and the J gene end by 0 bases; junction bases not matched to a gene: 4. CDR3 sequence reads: CSARLAGGYQETQYF. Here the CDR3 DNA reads TGCAGTGCTAGGTTAGCGGGGGGCTACCAAGAGACCCAGTACTTC.

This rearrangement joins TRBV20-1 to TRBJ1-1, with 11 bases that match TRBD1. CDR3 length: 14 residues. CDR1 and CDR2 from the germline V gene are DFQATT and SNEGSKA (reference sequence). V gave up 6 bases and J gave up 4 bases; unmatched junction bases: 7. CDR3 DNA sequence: TGCAGTGCAAGGACAGGGGGCGCGTCCACTGAAGCTTTCTTT. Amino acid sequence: CSARTGGASTEAFF.

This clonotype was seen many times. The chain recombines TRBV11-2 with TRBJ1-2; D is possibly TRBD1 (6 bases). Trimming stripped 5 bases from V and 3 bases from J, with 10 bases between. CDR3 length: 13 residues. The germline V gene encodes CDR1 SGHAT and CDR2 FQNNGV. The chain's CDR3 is CASSHRADYGYTF. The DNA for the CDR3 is TGTGCCAGCAGCCACAGGGCCGACTATGGCTACACCTTC.

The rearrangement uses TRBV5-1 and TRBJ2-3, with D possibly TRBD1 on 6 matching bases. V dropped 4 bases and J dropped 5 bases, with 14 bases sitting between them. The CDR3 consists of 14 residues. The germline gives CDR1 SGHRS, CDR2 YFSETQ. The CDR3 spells CASSLVGAGDTQYF. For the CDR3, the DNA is TGCGCCAGCAGCCTAGTGGGGGCGGGAGATACGCAGTATTTT. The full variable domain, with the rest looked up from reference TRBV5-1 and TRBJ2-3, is KAGVTQTPRYLIKTRGQQVTLSCSPISGHRSVSWYQQTPGQGLQFLFEYFSETQRNKGNFPGRFSGRQFSNSRSEMNVSTLELGDSALYLCASSLVGAGDTQYFGPGTRLTVL.

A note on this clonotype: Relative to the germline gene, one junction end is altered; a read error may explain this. In DNA form, the CDR3 reads TGCAGTGCTAGAGAGAGACCATTGATCTCCTACGAGCAGCACTTC. Protein sequence: CSARERPLISYEQHF. The V and J genes are TRBV20-1 and TRBJ2-7; D unclear. This CDR3 has 15 amino acids. The germline gives CDR1 DFQATT, CDR2 SNEGSKA (reference sequence).

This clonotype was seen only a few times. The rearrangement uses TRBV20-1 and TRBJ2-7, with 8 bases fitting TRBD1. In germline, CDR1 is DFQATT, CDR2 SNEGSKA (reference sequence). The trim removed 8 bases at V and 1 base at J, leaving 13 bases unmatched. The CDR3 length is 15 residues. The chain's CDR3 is CSLGTWGQESYEQYF. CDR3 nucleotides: TGCAGTCTAGGAACTTGGGGACAGGAGTCCTACGAGCAGTACTTC.